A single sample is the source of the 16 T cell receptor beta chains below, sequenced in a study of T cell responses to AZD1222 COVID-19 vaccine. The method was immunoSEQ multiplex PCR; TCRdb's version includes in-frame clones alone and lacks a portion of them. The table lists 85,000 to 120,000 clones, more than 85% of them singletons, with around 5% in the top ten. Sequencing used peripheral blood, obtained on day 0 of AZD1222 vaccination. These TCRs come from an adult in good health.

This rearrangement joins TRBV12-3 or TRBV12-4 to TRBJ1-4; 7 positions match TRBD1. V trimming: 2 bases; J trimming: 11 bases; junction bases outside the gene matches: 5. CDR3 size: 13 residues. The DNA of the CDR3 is TGTGCCAGCAGTTTAAGGGGGGGACAGAAACTGTTTTTT. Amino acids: CASSLRGGQKLFF.

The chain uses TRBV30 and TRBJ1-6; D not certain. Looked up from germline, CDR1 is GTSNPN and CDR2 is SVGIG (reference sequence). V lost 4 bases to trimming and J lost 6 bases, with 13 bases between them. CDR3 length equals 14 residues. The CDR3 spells CAWTKWAANSPLHF. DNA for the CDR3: TGTGCCTGGACCAAATGGGCAGCTAATTCACCCCTCCACTTT.

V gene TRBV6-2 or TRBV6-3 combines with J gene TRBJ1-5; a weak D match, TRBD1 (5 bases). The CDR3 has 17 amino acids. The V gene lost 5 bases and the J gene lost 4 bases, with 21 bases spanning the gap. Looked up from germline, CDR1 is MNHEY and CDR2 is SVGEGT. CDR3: CASSPWKGTGGNQPQHF. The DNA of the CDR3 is TGTGCCAGCAGTCCATGGAAGGGGACGGGCGGGAATCAGCCCCAGCATTTT.

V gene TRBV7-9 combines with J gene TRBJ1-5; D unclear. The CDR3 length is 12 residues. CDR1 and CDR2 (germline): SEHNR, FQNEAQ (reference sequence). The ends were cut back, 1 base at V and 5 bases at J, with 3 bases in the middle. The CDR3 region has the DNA TGTGCCAGCAGCTTAGATTATCAGCCCCAGCATTTT. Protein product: CASSLDYQPQHF.

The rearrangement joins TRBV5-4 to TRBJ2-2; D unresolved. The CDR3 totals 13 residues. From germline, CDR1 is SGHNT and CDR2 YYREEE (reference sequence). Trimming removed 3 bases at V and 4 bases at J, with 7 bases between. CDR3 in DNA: TGTGCCAGCAGCTCCGGGCCCACCGGGGAGCTGTTTTTT. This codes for CASSSGPTGELFF.

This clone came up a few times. CDR3 amino acids: CATSDPGQTGELFF. In DNA, the CDR3 is TGTGCCACCAGTGACCCGGGGCAAACCGGGGAGCTGTTTTTT. The chain is built from TRBV24-1 and TRBJ2-2, with D perhaps TRBD1 or TRBD2 (5 bases each). CDR1 is KGHDR and CDR2 is SFDVKD in the germline V gene. This CDR3 is 14 amino acids long. The V gene lost 4 bases and the J gene lost 5 bases, with 10 bases spanning the gap.

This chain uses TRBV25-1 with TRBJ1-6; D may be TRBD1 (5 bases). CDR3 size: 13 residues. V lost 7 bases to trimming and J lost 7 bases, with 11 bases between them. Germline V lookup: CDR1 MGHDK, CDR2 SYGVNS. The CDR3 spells CASMGRENSPLHF. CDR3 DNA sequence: TGTGCCAGCATGGGGCGGGAGAATTCACCCCTCCACTTT.

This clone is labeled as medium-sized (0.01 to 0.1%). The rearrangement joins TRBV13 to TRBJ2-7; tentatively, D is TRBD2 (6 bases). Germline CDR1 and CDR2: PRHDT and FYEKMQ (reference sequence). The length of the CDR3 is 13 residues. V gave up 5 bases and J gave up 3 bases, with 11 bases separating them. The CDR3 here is CASSQSAGYEQYF. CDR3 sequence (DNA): TGTGCCAGCAGCCAATCAGCGGGCTACGAGCAGTACTTC.

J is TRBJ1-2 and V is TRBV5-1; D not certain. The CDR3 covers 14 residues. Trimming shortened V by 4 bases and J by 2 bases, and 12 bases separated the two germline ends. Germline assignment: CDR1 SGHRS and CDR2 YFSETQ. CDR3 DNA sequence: TGCGCCAGCAGCAGACCGGGAGAGAACTATGGCTACACCTTC. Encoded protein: CASSRPGENYGYTF. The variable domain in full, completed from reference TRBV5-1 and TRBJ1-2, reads KAGVTQTPRYLIKTRGQQVTLSCSPISGHRSVSWYQQTPGQGLQFLFEYFSETQRNKGNFPGRFSGRQFSNSRSEMNVSTLELGDSALYLCASSRPGENYGYTFGSGTRLTVV.

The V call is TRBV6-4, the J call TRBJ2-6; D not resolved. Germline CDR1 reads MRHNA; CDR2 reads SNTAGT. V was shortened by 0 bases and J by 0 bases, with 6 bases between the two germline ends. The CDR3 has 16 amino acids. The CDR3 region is CASSDSTNSGANVLTF. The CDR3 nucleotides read TGTGCCAGCAGTGACTCGACAAACTCTGGGGCCAACGTCCTGACTTTC.

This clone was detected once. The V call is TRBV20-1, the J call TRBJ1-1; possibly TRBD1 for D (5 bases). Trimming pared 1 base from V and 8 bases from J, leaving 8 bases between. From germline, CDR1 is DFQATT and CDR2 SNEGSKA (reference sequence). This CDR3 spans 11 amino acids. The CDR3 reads CSARARDEAFF. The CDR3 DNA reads TGCAGTGCTAGAGCACGGGACGAAGCTTTCTTT.

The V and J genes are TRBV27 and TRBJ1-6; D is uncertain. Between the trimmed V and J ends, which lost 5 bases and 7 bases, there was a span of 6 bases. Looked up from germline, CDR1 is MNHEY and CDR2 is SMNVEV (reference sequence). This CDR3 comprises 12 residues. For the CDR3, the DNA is TGTGCCAGCAGTCCACAGAATTCACCCCTCCACTTT. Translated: CASSPQNSPLHF.

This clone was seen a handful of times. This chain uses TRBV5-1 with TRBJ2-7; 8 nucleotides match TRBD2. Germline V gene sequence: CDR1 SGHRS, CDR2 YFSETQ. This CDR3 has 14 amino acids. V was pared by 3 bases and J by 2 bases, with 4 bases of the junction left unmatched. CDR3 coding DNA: TGCGCCAGCAGCTCGGAGGGACTAGCCTACGAGCAGTACTTC. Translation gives CASSSEGLAYEQYF.

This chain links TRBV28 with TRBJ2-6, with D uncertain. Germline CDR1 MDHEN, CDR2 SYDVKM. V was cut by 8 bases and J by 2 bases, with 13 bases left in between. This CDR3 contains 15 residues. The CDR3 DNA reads TGTGCCAGCGAATCCGATGAAACTGGGGCCAACGTCCTGACTTTC. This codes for CASESDETGANVLTF. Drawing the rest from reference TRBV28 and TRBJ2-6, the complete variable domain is DVKVTQSSRYLVKRTGEKVFLECVQDMDHENMFWYRQDPGLGLRLIYFSYDVKMKEKGDIPEGYSVSREKKERFSLILESASTNQTSMYLCASESDETGANVLTFGAGSRLTVL.

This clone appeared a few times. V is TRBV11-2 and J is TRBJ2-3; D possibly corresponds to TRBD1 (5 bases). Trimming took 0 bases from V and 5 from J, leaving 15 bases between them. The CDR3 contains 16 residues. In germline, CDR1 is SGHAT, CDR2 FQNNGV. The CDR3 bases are TGTGCCAGCAGCTTAGATCGAGTTCAGGGTAGAGATACGCAGTATTTT. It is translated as CASSLDRVQGRDTQYF.

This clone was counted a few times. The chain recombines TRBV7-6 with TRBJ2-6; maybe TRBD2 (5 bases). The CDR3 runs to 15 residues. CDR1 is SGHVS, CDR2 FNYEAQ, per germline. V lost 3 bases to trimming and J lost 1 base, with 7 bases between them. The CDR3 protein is CASSFGGSGANVLTF. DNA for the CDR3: TGTGCCAGCAGCTTCGGAGGATCTGGGGCCAACGTCCTGACTTTC.